The following is a T cell receptor (beta chain) sequence with its context. Sequencing of TCR beta drew on CD8+ and CD4+ T cells from blood. Negative magnetic isolation gave CD8+ and CD4+ cells; FACS enriched CD8+ TEMRA. This sample was taken from a study of CD8 T cells in Susac syndrome. Reverse transcription used roughly 0.5 to 1 ug RNA and random hexamers. TCRdb processed the immunoSEQ multiplex PCR reads anew with MiXCR; each CDR3 protein has one entry. The sample carries roughly 120,000 distinct CDR3 sequences, around 95% recorded once. The junction had 11 bases not matched to a gene; V was cut back by 2 bases and J by 4 bases. CDR3 length: 16 residues. Germline CDR1 is SEHNR and CDR2 is FQNEAQ (reference sequence).

Sequencing was done on a sample of CD4+ T cells from PBMCs. This clonotype was sampled from a human donor in good health. This sequence joins TRBV7-9 and TRBJ2-7; 7 bases line up with TRBD2. CDR3 nucleotides: TGTGCCAGCAGCTTAACGGGCGGGAGCATTATATACGAGCAGTACTTC. Its translation is CASSLTGGSIIYEQYF. Combining the CDR3 with reference TRBV7-9 and TRBJ2-7 gives the whole variable domain DTGVSQNPRHKITKRGQNVTFRCDPISEHNRLYWYRQTLGQGPEFLTYFQNEAQLEKSRLLSDRFSAERPKGSFSTLEIQRTEQGDSAMYLCASSLTGGSIIYEQYFGPGTRLTVT.